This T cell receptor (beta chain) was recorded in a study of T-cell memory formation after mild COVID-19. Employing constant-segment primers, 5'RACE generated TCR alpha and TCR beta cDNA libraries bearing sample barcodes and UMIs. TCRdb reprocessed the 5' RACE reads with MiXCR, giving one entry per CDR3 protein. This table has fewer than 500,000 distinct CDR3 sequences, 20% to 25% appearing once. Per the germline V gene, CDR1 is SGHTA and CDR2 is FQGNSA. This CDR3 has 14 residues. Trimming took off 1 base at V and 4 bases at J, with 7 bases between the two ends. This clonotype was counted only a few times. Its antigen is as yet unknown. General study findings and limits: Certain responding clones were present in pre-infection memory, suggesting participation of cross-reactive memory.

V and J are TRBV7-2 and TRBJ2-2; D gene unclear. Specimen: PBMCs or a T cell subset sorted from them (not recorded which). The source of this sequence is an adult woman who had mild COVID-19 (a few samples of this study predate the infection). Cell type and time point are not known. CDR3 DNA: TGTGCCAGCAGCTTAGAGTTTAGCACCGGGGAGCTGTTTTTT. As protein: CASSLEFSTGELFF.